These 5 T cell receptor beta chains originate from one sample sequenced in a study of shared clonotypes between healthy human individuals (dated by TCRdb to between 2020 and 2021). Libraries were made using the immunoSEQ multiplex PCR assay. TCRdb retrieved this table from immuneACCESS and kept in-frame rearrangements only. Not all clones are present; in checked studies, unresolved V genes account for under half, and no reason is known for the remainder. The sample contains around 2.3 million clones, approximately 94% of them found a single time. The ten largest clonotypes hold approximately 0.13% of the sample. The sequencing sample was made of naive CD4+ T cells sorted from blood. What this sample's cell subset or site label stands for: CD45RA+ positively selected. The receptor source for this set is a man aged 18 to 29 in good health.

A remark on this clone: Additional DNA sequences in this sample encode the identical CDR3. The CDR3 reads CASSISDSNQPQHF. The CDR3 DNA reads TGTGCCAGTAGTATTTCCGATAGCAATCAGCCCCAGCATTTT. The chain uses TRBV19 and TRBJ1-5; no definite D call. Trimming removed 3 bases at V and 0 bases at J, with 6 bases between. Germline CDR1 is LNHDA and CDR2 is SQIVND (reference sequence). The CDR3 runs 14 residues.

With respect to this clone: Other DNA sequences in the sample encode the same CDR3. The chain joins TRBV19 to TRBJ1-5; 7 bases map to TRBD1. The germline CDR1 and CDR2 sequences are LNHDA and SQIVND (reference sequence). The CDR3 is made up of 13 amino acids. Unmatched junction bases numbered 0, after V lost 5 bases and J lost 2 bases. The CDR3 DNA sequence: TGTGCCAGTAGTGACAGGGGCAATCAGCCCCAGCATTTT. The encoded protein is CASSDRGNQPQHF.

This chain links TRBV10-2 with TRBJ2-1; weak D call: TRBD2 (6 bases). V was clipped by 2 bases and J by 14 bases, with 16 bases between them. Per germline, CDR1 WSHSY and CDR2 SAAADI. The CDR3 is 13 amino acids. The CDR3 is CASSEAPEWGEFF. The DNA for the CDR3 is TGCGCCAGCAGTGAGGCCCCGGAGTGGGGGGAGTTCTTC.

The rearrangement links TRBV19 to TRBJ1-5; 9 bases align to TRBD1. Germline loops: CDR1 LNHDA, CDR2 SQIVND (reference sequence). V lost 5 bases to trimming and J lost 3 bases; unmatched junction nucleotides: 5. The CDR3 contains 15 residues. CDR3 coding DNA: TGTGCCAGTAGTCCACAGGGGGCCCACAATCAGCCCCAGCATTTT. It specifies CASSPQGAHNQPQHF.

As to this clone: Other DNA sequences from this sample encode an identical CDR3 as well. The chain is built from TRBV10-3 and TRBJ1-1; D gene uncertain. V was shortened by 3 bases and J by 0 bases, with 8 bases between the two germline ends. Germline V gives CDR1 ENHRY, CDR2 SYGVKD. CDR3 length: 14 residues. CDR3 sequence (DNA): TGTGCCATCAGTGACTTCGGGTTGAACACTGAAGCTTTCTTT. As protein: CAISDFGLNTEAFF.